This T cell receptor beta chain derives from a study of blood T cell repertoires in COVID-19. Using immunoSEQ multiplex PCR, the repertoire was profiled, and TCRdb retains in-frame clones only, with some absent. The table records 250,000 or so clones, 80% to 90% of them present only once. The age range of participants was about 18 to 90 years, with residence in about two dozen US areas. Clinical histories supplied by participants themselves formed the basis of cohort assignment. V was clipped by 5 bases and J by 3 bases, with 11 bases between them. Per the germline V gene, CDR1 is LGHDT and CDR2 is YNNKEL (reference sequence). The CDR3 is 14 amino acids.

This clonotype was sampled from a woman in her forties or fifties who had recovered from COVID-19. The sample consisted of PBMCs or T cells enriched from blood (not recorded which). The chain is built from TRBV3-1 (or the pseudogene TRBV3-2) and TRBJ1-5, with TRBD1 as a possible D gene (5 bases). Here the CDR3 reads CASSYRQNNQPQHF. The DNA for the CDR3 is TGTGCCAGCAGCTACCGACAGAACAATCAGCCCCAGCATTTT.